This TCR beta chain was recorded in a study of blood T cell repertoires in COVID-19. TCRdb's table, derived via immunoSEQ multiplex PCR, lists solely in-frame clones and lacks some. Here the sample spans 180,000 or so clones, roughly four fifths being singletons. The source material was PBMCs or T cells enriched from blood (not recorded which). This TCR was sampled from a man in his fifties or sixties who had recovered from COVID-19.

As DNA, the CDR3 is TGTGCCAGCAGCGACTATGACGAGCAGTACTTC. Its protein is CASSDYDEQYF. The chain recombines TRBV28 with TRBJ2-7; a possible D gene is TRBD2 (5 bases). Trimming shortened V by 6 bases and J by 5 bases, and 8 bases separated the two germline ends. The CDR3 loop spans 11 amino acids. Looked up from germline, CDR1 is MDHEN and CDR2 is SYDVKM. Together with reference TRBV28 and TRBJ2-7, the CDR3 gives the full variable domain: DVKVTQSSRYLVKRTGEKVFLECVQDMDHENMFWYRQDPGLGLRLIYFSYDVKMKEKGDIPEGYSVSREKKERFSLILESASTNQTSMYLCASSDYDEQYFGPGTRLTVT.